This T cell receptor beta chain was recorded in a study of lymphopenia after photon versus proton radiotherapy. Repertoires were generated with immunoSEQ multiplex PCR, while TCRdb's copy carries only in-frame clones and drops some. The sample contains around 23,000 clones, 92% of which appear only once. The sample holds one count of this clone. The starting material was peripheral blood, obtained from a patient treated with proton-based radiotherapy. The TCR originated in a woman aged 70-85 years with pancreatic cancer. Some clones in this sample may be carry-over from other donors' samples.

CDR3 nucleotides: TGCGCCAGCAGCCTGAGCGGAGGGACAGATACGCAGTATTTT. It encodes CASSLSGGTDTQYF. The chain carries TRBV5-1 and TRBJ2-3; tentative D call: TRBD2 (6 bases). CDR3 length equals 14 residues. Trimming stripped 4 bases from V and 3 bases from J, with 12 bases between. Germline lookup yields CDR1 SGHRS and CDR2 YFSETQ.